This T cell receptor (beta chain) was identified in a study of identical twins. A universal primer site was incorporated via template switching, and the cDNA contained unique molecular identifiers. TCRdb used MiXCR to reprocess the 5' RACE reads, holding one entry per CDR3 protein. This table has around 200,000 distinct CDR3 sequences, around a tenth appearing once. The CDR3 is 14 amino acids. CDR1 is SGHRS and CDR2 is YFSETQ in the germline V gene. Trimming shortened V by 5 bases and J by 0 bases, and 10 bases separated the two germline ends. This clonotype was seen at least ten times. Its specificity is unknown. Overall study findings and caveats: Within monozygotic twins, out-of-frame TCR alpha sharing was underestimated by the models. Conclusions came from cross-sectional statistical analysis, not from following the same donors. Compared with unrelated sharing, twin-shared out-of-frame alpha sequences had more low-probability sequences.

Sequenced input: memory (CD45RO+) T cells sorted from blood. The receptor comes from a woman between 18 and 30 years old in good health. The chain uses TRBV5-1 and TRBJ2-3; D gene unclear. CDR3 region: CASSLPDSTDTQYF. CDR3 nucleotides: TGCGCCAGCAGTCTGCCGGACAGCACAGATACGCAGTATTTT.